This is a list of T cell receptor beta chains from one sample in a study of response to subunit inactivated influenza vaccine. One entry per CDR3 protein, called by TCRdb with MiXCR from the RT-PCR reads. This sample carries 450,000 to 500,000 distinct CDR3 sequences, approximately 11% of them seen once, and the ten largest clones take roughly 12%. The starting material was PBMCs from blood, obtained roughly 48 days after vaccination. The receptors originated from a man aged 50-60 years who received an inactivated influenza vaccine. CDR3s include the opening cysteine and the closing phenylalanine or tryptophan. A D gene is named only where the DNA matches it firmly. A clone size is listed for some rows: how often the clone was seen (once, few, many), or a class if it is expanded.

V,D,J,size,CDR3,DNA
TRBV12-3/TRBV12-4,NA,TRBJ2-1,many,CASSPGVPNEQFF,TGTGCCAGCAGTCCGGGGGTCCCCAATGAGCAGTTCTTC
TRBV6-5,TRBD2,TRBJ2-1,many,CASSSGLASYNEQFF,TGTGCCAGCAGTTCGGGACTAGCTTCCTACAATGAGCAGTTCTTC
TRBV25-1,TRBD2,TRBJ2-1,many,CASSTGGSYNEQFF,TGTGCCAGCAGTACGGGGGGCTCCTACAATGAGCAGTTCTTC
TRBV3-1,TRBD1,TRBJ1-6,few,CASSTGQETNSPLHF,TGTGCCAGCAGCACCGGACAGGAGACTAATTCACCCCTCCACTTT
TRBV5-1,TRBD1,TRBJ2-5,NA,CASSSNRGRETQYF,TGCGCCAGCAGCTCTAACAGGGGGCGCGAGACCCAGTACTTC
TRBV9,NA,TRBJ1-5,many,CASSVTGAVNQPQHF,TGTGCCAGCAGCGTAACGGGGGCCGTGAATCAGCCCCAGCATTTT
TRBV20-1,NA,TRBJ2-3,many,CSARDPTDTQYF,TGCAGTGCTAGAGATCCCACAGATACGCAGTATTTT
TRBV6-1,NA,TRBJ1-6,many,CASSRTTYNSPLHF,TGTGCCAGCTCAAGGACTACTTATAATTCACCCCTCCACTTT
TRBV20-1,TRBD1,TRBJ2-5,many,CSARQGQFETQYF,TGCAGTGCCAGACAGGGTCAATTTGAGACCCAGTACTTC
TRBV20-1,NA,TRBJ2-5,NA,CSASRTDGQETQYF,TGCAGTGCTTCCCGGACAGACGGGCAAGAGACCCAGTACTTC
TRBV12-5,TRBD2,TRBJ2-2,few,CASGSSPSGSDFELFF,TGTGCTAGTGGTTCCTCGCCAAGCGGGAGTGATTTCGAGCTGTTTTTT
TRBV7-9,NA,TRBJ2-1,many,CASSTAFNEQFF,TGTGCCAGCAGCACAGCCTTCAATGAGCAGTTCTTC